This T cell receptor beta chain derives from a study of type 1 regulatory T cells. At the level of the study: An in vitro protocol generated T-allo10, a Tr1-enriched, alloantigen-specific CD4 T cell product.

TCRdb re-called the reads with MiXCR, one entry per CDR3 protein. The sample includes 75,000 to 100,000 distinct CDR3 sequences, 31% of them seen just once. Germline V CDR1 and CDR2: MNHEY, SMNVEV (reference sequence). V lost 6 bases and J 8 bases, leaving 8 bases between the germline ends. The CDR3 runs to 12 residues. The sample holds one count of this clonotype. The sample consisted of CD4+ T cells, either the whole sample or a sorted fraction (not recorded which). The TCR sequence derives from a human donor in good health. The gene calls are TRBV27 and TRBJ1-6; tentative D call: TRBD1 (5 bases). The CDR3 region is CASSQQDSPLHF. Written as DNA, the CDR3 is TGTGCCAGCAGCCAACAGGATTCACCCCTCCACTTT.